These 24 T cell receptor beta chains originate from one sample sequenced in a study of early T cells in non-severe SARS-CoV-2 infection. TCRdb called the 5' RACE reads again in MiXCR, with one record for every CDR3 protein. The data contain about 63,000 distinct CDR3 sequences, around 13% of them singletons. Material for sequencing was whole blood. These receptors all stem from an adult who was a healthcare worker with PCR-confirmed SARS-CoV-2 infection or an uninfected control (not recorded which).

This clonotype was found a few times. V is TRBV7-2 and J is TRBJ2-2; no definite D call. The germline V gene encodes CDR1 SGHTA and CDR2 FQGNSA. The V end lost 2 bases, the J end lost 6 bases, and 19 bases lay between the germline ends. The CDR3 totals 17 residues. The CDR3 loop is CASSLSVDSRGPGELFF. The CDR3 DNA follows: TGTGCCAGCAGCTTAAGTGTAGACTCTCGTGGTCCCGGGGAGCTGTTTTTT.

The V call is TRBV7-2, the J call TRBJ2-3, with no clear D. Trimming shortened V by 6 bases and J by 5 bases, and 15 bases separated the two germline ends. CDR1 and CDR2 from the germline V gene are SGHTA and FQGNSA. The CDR3 has 14 amino acids. In nucleotides, the CDR3 is TGTGCCAGCAGTCGGGTAGGGTCAAGAGATACGCAGTATTTT. It is translated as CASSRVGSRDTQYF. Combining the CDR3 with reference TRBV7-2 and TRBJ2-3 gives the whole variable domain GAGVSQSPSNKVTEKGKDVELRCDPISGHTALYWYRQSLGQGLEFLIYFQGNSAPDKSGLPSDRFSAERTGGSVSTLTIQRTQQEDSAVYLCASSRVGSRDTQYFGPGTRLTVL.

This clonotype was recorded many times. The chain carries TRBV14 and TRBJ2-7, with a weak D call TRBD1 (6 bases). There are 19 residues in the CDR3. Trimming pared 0 bases from V and 0 bases from J, leaving 21 bases between. The germline V gene encodes CDR1 SGHDN and CDR2 FVKESK. For the CDR3, the DNA is TGTGCCAGCAGCCAAGATTTCCGACGAGGGGGTCTTCGCTCCTACGAGCAGTACTTC. It is translated as CASSQDFRRGGLRSYEQYF.

This clonotype was observed a single time. CDR3 coding DNA: TGTGCCAGCAGCGAGGGACAGGGTCCCTACGAGCAGTACTTC. It encodes CASSEGQGPYEQYF. The J gene is TRBJ2-7, the V gene TRBV7-9, with 9 bases aligning to TRBD1. After removal of 5 bases from V and 2 bases from J, the junction contained 4 bases not matched to a gene. This CDR3 is built from 14 residues. Germline V gene data show CDR1 as SEHNR and CDR2 as FQNEAQ (reference sequence).

There are many counts of this clonotype. V and J are TRBV29-1 and TRBJ2-5; D is uncertain. This CDR3 is built from 16 residues. The V and J ends lost 4 bases and 0 bases respectively, with 18 bases between them. Looked up from germline, CDR1 is SQVTM and CDR2 is ANQGSEA. The chain's CDR3 is CSVGLSGGPNQETQYF. CDR3 nucleotide sequence: TGCAGCGTTGGGCTATCAGGTGGGCCAAACCAAGAGACCCAGTACTTC.

This clonotype was seen many times. V is TRBV7-6 and J is TRBJ1-1; the match to TRBD1 covers 8 bases. V lost 5 bases to trimming and J lost 5 bases; unmatched junction nucleotides: 10. The CDR3 runs to 15 residues. CDR1 is SGHVS, CDR2 FNYEAQ, per germline. In DNA form, the CDR3 reads TGTGCCAGCAGCCCAGACAGGGGAATGGGGACTGAAGCTTTCTTT. As protein: CASSPDRGMGTEAFF. The full variable domain, its missing parts supplied by reference TRBV7-6 and TRBJ1-1, is GAGVSQSPRYKVTKRGQDVALRCDPISGHVSLYWYRQALGQGPEFLTYFNYEAQQDKSGLPNDRFSAERPEGSISTLTIQRTEQRDSAMYRCASSPDRGMGTEAFFGQGTRLTVV.

This clonotype was counted at least ten times. The chain employs TRBV7-9 and TRBJ1-1; D remains unclear. Trimming left V 1 base short and J 6 bases short, with 9 bases between. Per the germline V gene, CDR1 is SEHNR and CDR2 is FQNEAQ (reference sequence). The CDR3 contains 13 residues. CDR3 residues: CASSLDAGPEAFF. The CDR3 DNA reads TGTGCCAGCAGCTTAGATGCAGGACCTGAAGCTTTCTTT.

This clonotype has ten or more counts. V usage is TRBV10-2 and J usage is TRBJ1-5; D ambiguous. Germline V gene sequence: CDR1 WSHSY, CDR2 SAAADI. This CDR3 comprises 14 residues. Deletions cut 2 bases from V and 2 bases from J, with 7 bases between. In DNA, the CDR3 is TGCGCCAGCAGTGAGGTCCGGGGCAATCAGCCCCAGCATTTT. Its translation: CASSEVRGNQPQHF.

This chain uses TRBV3-1 with TRBJ1-2, with D possibly being TRBD1 (5 bases). This CDR3 has 14 amino acids. Trimming took 2 bases from V and 4 from J, leaving 11 bases between them. CDR1 is LGHDT and CDR2 is YNNKEL in the germline V gene (reference sequence). The DNA for the CDR3 is TGTGCCAGCAGCCAAAATGAGGGACTCTATGGCTACACCTTC. Translating it yields CASSQNEGLYGYTF. The full variable domain, completed using reference TRBV3-1 and TRBJ1-2, is DTAVSQTPKYLVTQMGNDKSIKCEQNLGHDTMYWYKQDSKKFLKIMFSYNNKELIINETVPNRFSPKSPDKAHLNLHINSLELGDSAVYFCASSQNEGLYGYTFGSGTRLTVV.

There are many counts of this clonotype. This chain uses TRBV29-1 with TRBJ2-5, with D unclear. CDR3 size: 13 residues. Germline V gives CDR1 SQVTM, CDR2 ANQGSEA. The V and J ends lost 7 bases and 3 bases respectively, with 15 bases between them. This CDR3 reads CSAETHKEETQYF. CDR3 in DNA: TGCAGCGCCGAGACCCACAAGGAAGAGACCCAGTACTTC.

This sequence joins TRBV29-1 and TRBJ2-7; the D is unclear. Trimming left V 4 bases short and J 3 bases short, with 10 bases between. The CDR3 is made up of 12 amino acids. Germline-derived CDR1 and CDR2 are SQVTM and ANQGSEA. The CDR3 protein is CSVGSSRYEQYF. CDR3 sequence (DNA): TGCAGCGTTGGAAGCAGCCGCTACGAGCAGTACTTC.

This clonotype was picked up many times. The chain couples TRBV7-7 to TRBJ2-3; D is ambiguous. CDR3 length equals 13 residues. The germline CDR1 and CDR2 sequences are SSHAT and FNYEAQ (reference sequence). V was cut by 5 bases and J by 6 bases, with 12 bases left in between. In DNA form, the CDR3 reads TGTGCCAGCAGCCGAGACACCTTTGATACGCAGTATTTT. Translation gives CASSRDTFDTQYF.

A few counts support this clonotype. This sequence joins TRBV5-4 and TRBJ1-1; D ambiguous. The V and J ends lost 0 bases and 3 bases respectively, with 6 bases between them. The CDR3 sequence is 13 residues long. Germline V gives CDR1 SGHNT, CDR2 YYREEE (reference sequence). CDR3 bases: TGTGCCAGCAGCTTGGAGGTGTACACTGAAGCTTTCTTT. It yields the protein CASSLEVYTEAFF.

This clonotype was seen ten or more times. This chain links TRBV5-6 with TRBJ2-7; TRBD2 might be the D (6 bases). Trimming removed 4 bases at V and 3 bases at J, with 11 bases between. The germline CDR1 and CDR2 sequences are SGHDT and YYEEEE. The CDR3 consists of 13 residues. The CDR3 sequence: CASSPGTYYEQYF. The CDR3 bases are TGTGCCAGCAGCCCTGGGACTTACTACGAGCAGTACTTC. The complete variable domain, with remaining parts taken from reference TRBV5-6 and TRBJ2-7, reads DAGVTQSPTHLIKTRGQQVTLRCSPKSGHDTVSWYQQALGQGPQFIFQYYEEEERQRGNFPDRFSGHQFPNYSSELNVNALLLGDSALYLCASSPGTYYEQYFGPGTRLTVT.

This clonotype was recorded many times. V gene TRBV7-8 combines with J gene TRBJ1-6, with 9 bases matching TRBD1. This CDR3 contains 15 residues. Losses at the gene ends were 2 bases for V and 10 bases for J; bases not matched to a gene: 6. Germline loops: CDR1 SGHVS, CDR2 FQNEAQ. For the CDR3, the DNA is TGTGCCAGCAGCTTAATTGGGACAGGGACCTCACCCCTCCACTTT. This codes for CASSLIGTGTSPLHF.

This clonotype was recorded a few times. The rearrangement uses TRBV15 and TRBJ2-7; tentatively, D is TRBD1 (6 bases). Germline assignment: CDR1 LNHNV and CDR2 YYDKDF (reference sequence). The CDR3 is 13 residues long. V dropped 0 bases and J dropped 3 bases, with 6 bases sitting between them. CDR3 coding DNA: TGTGCCACCAGCAGAGACAGGGGCTACGAGCAGTACTTC. It yields the protein CATSRDRGYEQYF.

This chain joins TRBV12-2 and TRBJ1-6; no DNA check was done on the table's D call, TRBD1. TRBV12-2 is an annotated pseudogene. The CDR3 contains 18 residues. The CDR3 sequence: CASRLGSRGLAYNSPLHF. Written as DNA, the CDR3 is TGTGCAAGTCGCTTAGGGAGCAGGGGGCTTGCCTATAATTCACCCCTCCACTTT.

This clonotype was seen only a few times. The chain joins TRBV5-1 to TRBJ2-7; D might be TRBD1 (5 bases). The germline gives CDR1 SGHRS, CDR2 YFSETQ. Between the trimmed V and J ends, which lost 1 base and 4 bases, there was a span of 9 bases. This CDR3 has 13 residues. The CDR3 is CASSLSQGYEQYF. CDR3 DNA sequence: TGCGCCAGCAGCTTGTCTCAGGGTTACGAGCAGTACTTC.

In its sample, this clonotype was seen many times. V usage is TRBV6-2 or TRBV6-3 and J usage is TRBJ1-6; D not certain. The V gene lost 2 bases and the J gene lost 13 bases, with 9 bases spanning the gap. The CDR3 covers 12 residues. CDR1 and CDR2 from the germline V gene are MNHEY and SVGEGT. CDR3 nucleotides: TGTGCCAGCAGTTACAGGGAGACCCCCCTCCACTTT. The encoded protein is CASSYRETPLHF.

This clonotype came up many times. The chain is built from TRBV4-1 and TRBJ1-6, with 7 bases identical to TRBD1. After removal of 3 bases from V and 0 bases from J, the junction contained 5 bases not matched to a gene. This CDR3 has 17 residues. Germline V gene data show CDR1 as MGHRA and CDR2 as YSYEKL. The CDR3 sequence: CASSQGRDSSYNSPLHF. The CDR3 nucleotides are TGCGCCAGCAGCCAGGGGAGGGACAGCTCCTATAATTCACCCCTCCACTTT.

The rearrangement links TRBV3-1 to TRBJ1-1, with 8 nucleotides matching TRBD1. Germline V gives CDR1 LGHDT, CDR2 YNNKEL (reference sequence). The junction had 5 bases not matched to a gene; V was cut back by 4 bases and J by 1 base. The CDR3 consists of 15 residues. The CDR3 loop is CASSRSGGWNTEAFF. The CDR3 nucleotides are TGTGCCAGCAGCCGGTCAGGGGGCTGGAACACTGAAGCTTTCTTT.

This clonotype came up a few times. J is TRBJ2-7 and V is TRBV12-5, with D perhaps matching TRBD1 (5 bases). This CDR3 has 13 amino acids. Trimming stripped 0 bases from V and 3 bases from J, with 6 bases between. Germline-derived CDR1 and CDR2 are LGHNT and FRNRAP. Written as DNA, the CDR3 is TGTGCTAGTGGTTTGGTGACAGACTACGAGCAGTACTTC. It codes for CASGLVTDYEQYF.

This clonotype was recorded many times. This chain uses TRBV12-3 or TRBV12-4 with TRBJ1-3; D gene ambiguous. Trimming stripped 8 bases from V and 0 bases from J, with 8 bases between. The CDR3 sequence is 13 residues long. The CDR3 is CASGRASGNTIYF. Written as DNA, the CDR3 is TGTGCCAGCGGACGGGCCTCTGGAAACACCATATATTTT.

This sequence joins TRBV3-1 and TRBJ2-7; D not resolved. The CDR3 contains 12 residues. V was cut by 4 bases and J by 5 bases, with 9 bases left in between. Germline CDR1 LGHDT, CDR2 YNNKEL (reference sequence). CDR3: CASSRLGNEQYF. In DNA, the CDR3 is TGTGCCAGCAGCCGACTCGGTAACGAGCAGTACTTC.